Listed below are T cell receptor beta chains from one sample, sequenced in a study of blood T cell repertoires in COVID-19. Sequenced by immunoSEQ multiplex PCR; TCRdb stores in-frame clones only, minus some. The repertoire has some 330,000 clones, roughly 90% of them found once; the top ten carry about 3.9%. Material for sequencing was peripheral blood. All receptors come from a woman aged 50 to 60 with active or convalescent COVID-19. Each CDR3 is given without its conserved first and last residue. Each record gives: J gene, V gene, CDR3 protein.

J gene: TRBJ1-1
V gene: TRBV19
CDR3 protein: ASSTMTGEAF

J gene: TRBJ2-3
V gene: TRBV6-1
CDR3 protein: ASSGAGVTDTQY

J gene: TRBJ2-7
V gene: TRBV24-1
CDR3 protein: ATSESGTQTYEQY

J gene: TRBJ2-7
V gene: TRBV28
CDR3 protein: ASSLAQTSGRAQQY

J gene: TRBJ2-7
V gene: TRBV29-1
CDR3 protein: SVEDRGRGLEQY

J gene: TRBJ2-2
V gene: TRBV4-1
CDR3 protein: ASSPTLFPGELF

J gene: TRBJ2-3
V gene: TRBV29-1
CDR3 protein: SVAWTSGRGTDTQY

J gene: TRBJ2-5
V gene: TRBV3-1/TRBV3-2
CDR3 protein: ASSRSPSSSQETQY

J gene: TRBJ2-1
V gene: TRBV6-5
CDR3 protein: ASSYGRGNVNEQF

J gene: TRBJ2-3
V gene: TRBV2
CDR3 protein: ASSGDSTDTQY

J gene: TRBJ1-3
V gene: TRBV30
CDR3 protein: AWSYYSGGRGNTIY

J gene: TRBJ1-2
V gene: TRBV15
CDR3 protein: ATSRDILSGRTTARGEGYT

J gene: TRBJ1-1
V gene: TRBV5-1
CDR3 protein: ASSLIVNTEAF

J gene: TRBJ1-3
V gene: TRBV3-1/TRBV3-2
CDR3 protein: ASSQTGAIY

J gene: TRBJ2-7
V gene: TRBV18
CDR3 protein: ASSIGEGYEQY

J gene: TRBJ1-5
V gene: TRBV11-2
CDR3 protein: ASSLTGGVDQPQH

J gene: TRBJ1-1
V gene: TRBV10-3
CDR3 protein: AISETDRLNTEAF

J gene: TRBJ1-5
V gene: TRBV19
CDR3 protein: ASSQTGAHQPQH

J gene: TRBJ1-2
V gene: TRBV4-2
CDR3 protein: ASSQAGGGQGRYGYT

J gene: TRBJ2-7
V gene: TRBV6-5
CDR3 protein: ASSHSYEQY

J gene: TRBJ2-3
V gene: TRBV7-2
CDR3 protein: ASSLARRVAADTQY

J gene: TRBJ1-1
V gene: TRBV5-1
CDR3 protein: ASSLDRAVKDTEAF

J gene: TRBJ2-7
V gene: TRBV11-2
CDR3 protein: ASSSGGLLYEQY

J gene: TRBJ2-7
V gene: TRBV7-2
CDR3 protein: ASSLTAGGNYEQY

J gene: TRBJ1-2
V gene: TRBV6-6
CDR3 protein: ASSYSGGDYGYT

J gene: TRBJ2-7
V gene: TRBV19
CDR3 protein: ASSGRGEQY

J gene: TRBJ1-2
V gene: TRBV7-2
CDR3 protein: ASSPRTGGLDYGYT

J gene: TRBJ2-7
V gene: TRBV27
CDR3 protein: ASSLRSSGTYEQY

J gene: TRBJ1-2
V gene: TRBV2
CDR3 protein: ASSEGQGRGYT

J gene: TRBJ2-2
V gene: TRBV12-3/TRBV12-4
CDR3 protein: ASSFGNTGELF

J gene: TRBJ2-1
V gene: TRBV18
CDR3 protein: ASSPSSGGGNEQF

J gene: TRBJ2-2
V gene: TRBV9
CDR3 protein: ASSPTNTGELF

J gene: TRBJ2-6
V gene: TRBV29-1
CDR3 protein: SVEGTGAGANVLT

J gene: TRBJ2-1
V gene: TRBV5-4
CDR3 protein: ASGTYKGLGDEQF

J gene: TRBJ1-1
V gene: TRBV12-3/TRBV12-4
CDR3 protein: ASSLFSEAF

J gene: TRBJ1-1
V gene: TRBV5-4
CDR3 protein: ASSGAGLNTEAF

J gene: TRBJ1-2
V gene: TRBV6-1
CDR3 protein: ASSKGSGQGNYGYT

J gene: TRBJ2-3
V gene: TRBV9
CDR3 protein: ASSVAWTSGNTDTQY